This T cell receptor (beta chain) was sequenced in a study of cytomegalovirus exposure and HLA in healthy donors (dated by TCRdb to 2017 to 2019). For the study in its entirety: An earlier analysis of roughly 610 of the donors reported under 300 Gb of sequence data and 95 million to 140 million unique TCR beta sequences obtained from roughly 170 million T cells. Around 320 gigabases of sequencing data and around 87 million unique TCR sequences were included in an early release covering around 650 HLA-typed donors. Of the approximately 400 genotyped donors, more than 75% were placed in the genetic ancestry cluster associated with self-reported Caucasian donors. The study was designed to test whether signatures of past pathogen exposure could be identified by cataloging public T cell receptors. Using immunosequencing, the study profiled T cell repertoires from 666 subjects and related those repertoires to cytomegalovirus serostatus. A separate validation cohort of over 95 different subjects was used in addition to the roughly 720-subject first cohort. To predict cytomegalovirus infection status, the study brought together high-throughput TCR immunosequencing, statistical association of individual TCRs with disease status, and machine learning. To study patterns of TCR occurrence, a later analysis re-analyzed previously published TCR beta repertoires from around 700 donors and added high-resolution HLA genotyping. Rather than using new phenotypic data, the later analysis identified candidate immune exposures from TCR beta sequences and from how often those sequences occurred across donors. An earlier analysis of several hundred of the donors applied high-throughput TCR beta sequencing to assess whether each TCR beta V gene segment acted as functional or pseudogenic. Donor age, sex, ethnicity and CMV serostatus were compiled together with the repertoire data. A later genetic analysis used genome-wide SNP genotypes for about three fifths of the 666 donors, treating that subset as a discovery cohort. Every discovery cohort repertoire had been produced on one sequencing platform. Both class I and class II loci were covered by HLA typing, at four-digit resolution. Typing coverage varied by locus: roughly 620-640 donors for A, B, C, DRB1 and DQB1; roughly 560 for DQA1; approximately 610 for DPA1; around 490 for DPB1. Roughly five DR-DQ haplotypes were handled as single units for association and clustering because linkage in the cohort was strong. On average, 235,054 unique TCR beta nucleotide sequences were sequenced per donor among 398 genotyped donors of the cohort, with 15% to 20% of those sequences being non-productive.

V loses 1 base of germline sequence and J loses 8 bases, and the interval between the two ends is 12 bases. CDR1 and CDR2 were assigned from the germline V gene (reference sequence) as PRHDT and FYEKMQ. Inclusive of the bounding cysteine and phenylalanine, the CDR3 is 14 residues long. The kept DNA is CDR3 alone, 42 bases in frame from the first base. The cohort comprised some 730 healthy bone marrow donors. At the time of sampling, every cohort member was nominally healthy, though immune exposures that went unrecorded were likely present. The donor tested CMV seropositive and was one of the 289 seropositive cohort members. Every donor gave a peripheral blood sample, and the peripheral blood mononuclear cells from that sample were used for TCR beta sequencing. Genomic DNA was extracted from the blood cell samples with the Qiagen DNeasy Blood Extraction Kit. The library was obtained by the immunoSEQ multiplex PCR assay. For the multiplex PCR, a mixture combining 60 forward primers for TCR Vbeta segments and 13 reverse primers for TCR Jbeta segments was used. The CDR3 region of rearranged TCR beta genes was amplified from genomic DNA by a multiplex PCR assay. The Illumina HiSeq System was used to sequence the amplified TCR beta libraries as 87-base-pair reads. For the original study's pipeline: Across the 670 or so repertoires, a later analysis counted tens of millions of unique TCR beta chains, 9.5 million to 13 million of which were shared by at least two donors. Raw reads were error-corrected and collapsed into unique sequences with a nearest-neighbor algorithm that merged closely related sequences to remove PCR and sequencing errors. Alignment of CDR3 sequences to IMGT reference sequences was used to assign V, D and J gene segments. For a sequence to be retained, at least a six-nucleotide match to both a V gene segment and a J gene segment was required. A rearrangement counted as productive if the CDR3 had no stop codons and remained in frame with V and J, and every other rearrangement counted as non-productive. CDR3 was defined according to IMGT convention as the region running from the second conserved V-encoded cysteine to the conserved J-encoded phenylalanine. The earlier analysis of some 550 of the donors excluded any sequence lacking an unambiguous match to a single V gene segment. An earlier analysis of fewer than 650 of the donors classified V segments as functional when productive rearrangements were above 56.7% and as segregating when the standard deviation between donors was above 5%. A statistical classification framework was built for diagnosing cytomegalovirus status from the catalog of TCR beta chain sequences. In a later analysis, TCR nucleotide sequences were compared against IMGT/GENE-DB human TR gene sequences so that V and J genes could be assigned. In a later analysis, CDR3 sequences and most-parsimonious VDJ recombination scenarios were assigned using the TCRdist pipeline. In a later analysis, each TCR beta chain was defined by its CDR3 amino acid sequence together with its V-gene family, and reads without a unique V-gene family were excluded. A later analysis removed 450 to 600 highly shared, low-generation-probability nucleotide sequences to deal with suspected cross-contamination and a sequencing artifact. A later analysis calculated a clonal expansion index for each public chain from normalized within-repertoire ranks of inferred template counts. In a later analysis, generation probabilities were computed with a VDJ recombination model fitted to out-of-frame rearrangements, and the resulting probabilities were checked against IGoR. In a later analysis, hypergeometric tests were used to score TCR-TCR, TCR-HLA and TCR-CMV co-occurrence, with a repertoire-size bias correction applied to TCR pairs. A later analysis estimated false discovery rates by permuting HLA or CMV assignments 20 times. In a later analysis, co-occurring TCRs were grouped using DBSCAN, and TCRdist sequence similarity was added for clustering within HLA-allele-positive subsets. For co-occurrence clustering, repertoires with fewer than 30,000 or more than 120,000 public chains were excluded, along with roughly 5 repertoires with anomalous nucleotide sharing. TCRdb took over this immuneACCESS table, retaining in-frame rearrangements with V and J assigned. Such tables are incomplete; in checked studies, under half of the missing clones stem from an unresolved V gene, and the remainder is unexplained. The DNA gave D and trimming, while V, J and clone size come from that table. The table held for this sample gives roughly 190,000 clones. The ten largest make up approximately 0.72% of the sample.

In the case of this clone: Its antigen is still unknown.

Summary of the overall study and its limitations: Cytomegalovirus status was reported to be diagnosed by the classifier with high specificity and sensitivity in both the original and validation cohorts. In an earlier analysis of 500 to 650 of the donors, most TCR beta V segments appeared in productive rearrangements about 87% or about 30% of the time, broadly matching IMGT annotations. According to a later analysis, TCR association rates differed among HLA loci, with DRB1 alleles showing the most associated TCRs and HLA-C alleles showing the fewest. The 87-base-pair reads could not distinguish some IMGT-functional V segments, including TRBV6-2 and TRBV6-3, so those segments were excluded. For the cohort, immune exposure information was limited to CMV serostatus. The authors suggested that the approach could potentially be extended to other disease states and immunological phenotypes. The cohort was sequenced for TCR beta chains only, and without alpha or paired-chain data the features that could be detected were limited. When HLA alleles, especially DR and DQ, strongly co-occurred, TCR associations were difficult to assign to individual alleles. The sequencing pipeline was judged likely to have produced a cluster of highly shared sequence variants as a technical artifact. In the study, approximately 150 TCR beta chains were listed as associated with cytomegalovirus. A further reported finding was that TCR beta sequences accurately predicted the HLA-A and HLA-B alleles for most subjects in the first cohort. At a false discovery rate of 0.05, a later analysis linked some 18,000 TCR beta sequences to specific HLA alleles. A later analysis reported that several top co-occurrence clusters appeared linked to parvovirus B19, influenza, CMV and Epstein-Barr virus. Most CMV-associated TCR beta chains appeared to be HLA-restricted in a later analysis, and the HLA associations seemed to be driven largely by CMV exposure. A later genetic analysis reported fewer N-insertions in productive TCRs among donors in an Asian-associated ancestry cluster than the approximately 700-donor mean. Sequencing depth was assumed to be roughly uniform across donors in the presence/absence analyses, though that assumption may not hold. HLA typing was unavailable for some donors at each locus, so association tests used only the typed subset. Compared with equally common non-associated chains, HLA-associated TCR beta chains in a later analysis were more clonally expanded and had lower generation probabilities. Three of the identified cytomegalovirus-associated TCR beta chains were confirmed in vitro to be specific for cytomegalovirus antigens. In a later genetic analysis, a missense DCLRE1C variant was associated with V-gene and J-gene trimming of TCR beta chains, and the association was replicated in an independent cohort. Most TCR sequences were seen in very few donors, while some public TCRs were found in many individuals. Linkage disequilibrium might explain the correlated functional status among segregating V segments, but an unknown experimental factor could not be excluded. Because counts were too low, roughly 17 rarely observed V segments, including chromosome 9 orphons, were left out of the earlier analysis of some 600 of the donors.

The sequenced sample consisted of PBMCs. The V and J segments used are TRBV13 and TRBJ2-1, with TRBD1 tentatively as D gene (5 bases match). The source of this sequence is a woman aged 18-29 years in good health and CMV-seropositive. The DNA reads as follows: TGTGCCAGCAGCTTAGTAGGGGTTCAATATGAGCAGTTCTTC. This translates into CASSLVGVQYEQFF.